This T cell receptor (beta chain) originates from a study of blood T cell repertoires in COVID-19. Assay used: immunoSEQ multiplex PCR; TCRdb lists only in-frame clones, some missing. The table lists over 100,000 clones, 70% to 90% of them singletons. Germline V CDR1 and CDR2: SGDLS, YYNGEE. V dropped 4 bases and J dropped 0; count of bases not matched to a gene: 7. This CDR3 is built from 16 residues. The chain links TRBV9 to TRBJ2-3; 8 bases map to TRBD2. The sample consisted of peripheral blood. The sequence came from a man aged 40-49 years with acute or convalescent COVID-19. Here the CDR3 reads CASSSGKRGSTDTQYF. In DNA form, the CDR3 reads TGTGCCAGCAGCTCCGGGAAGCGGGGGAGCACAGATACGCAGTATTTT.